What follows are 13 T cell receptor beta chains derived from one specimen sequenced in a study of blood T cell repertoires in COVID-19. Profiling relied on immunoSEQ multiplex PCR, and the TCRdb table lists in-frame clones only, not all of them. In the table there are 200,000 to 250,000 clones, 84% of which are singletons. Sequencing was done on a sample of peripheral blood. The receptors shown here come from a woman aged 80 or over with COVID-19, enrolled during active disease.

The chain joins TRBV10-3 to TRBJ2-5; D may be TRBD2 (7 bases). The germline CDR1 and CDR2 sequences are ENHRY and SYGVKD. CDR3 length: 13 residues. Trimming removed 7 bases from V and 5 bases from J, with 14 bases in between. In nucleotides, the CDR3 is TGTGCCATCAAGGGGGAGGGCGAGGAGACCCAGTACTTC. Translating it yields CAIKGEGEETQYF.

This clone appeared once. This chain joins TRBV5-1 and TRBJ1-1, with D possibly being TRBD1 (5 bases). This CDR3 region has 13 residues. V was pared by 2 bases and J by 6 bases, with 11 bases between. Germline V gene data show CDR1 as SGHRS and CDR2 as YFSETQ. As DNA, the CDR3 is TGCGCCAGCAGCTTCGGACAACCCCCTGAAGCTTTCTTT. It is translated as CASSFGQPPEAFF.

This clone was observed a single time. CDR3 in amino acids: CATRRVGEGGYTF. The CDR3 DNA reads TGTGCCACACGACGCGTGGGCGAGGGCGGCTACACCTTC. This rearrangement joins TRBV19 to TRBJ1-2; no clear D gene. The ends were cut back, 10 bases at V and 8 bases at J, with 20 bases in the middle. CDR1 LNHDA and CDR2 SQIVND come from the germline V gene (reference sequence). The CDR3 consists of 13 residues.

CDR3: CASSVATSDQETQYF. The DNA for the CDR3 is TGTGCCAGCAGCGTAGCTACGTCCGACCAAGAGACCCAGTACTTC. The chain is built from TRBV9 and TRBJ2-5, with D hard to call. Germline CDR1 and CDR2: SGDLS and YYNGEE. There are 15 residues in the CDR3. V lost 0 bases and J lost 0, with 9 bases in between.

The chain combines TRBV19 with TRBJ2-1; D is possibly TRBD2 (6 bases). This CDR3 spans 17 amino acids. Germline-derived CDR1 and CDR2 are LNHDA and SQIVND (reference sequence). Between the trimmed V and J ends, which lost 4 bases and 7 bases, there was a span of 23 bases. The CDR3 region has the DNA TGTGCCAGTAGTAAACGGTCTGGGCTAGCGAGTCGGAATGAGCAGTTCTTC. This codes for CASSKRSGLASRNEQFF.

The chain has TRBV7-9 and TRBJ2-1; 7 bases fit TRBD2. Trimming cost V 0 bases and J 15 bases; bases outside gene matches: 8. This CDR3 region has 13 residues. Germline V gene sequence: CDR1 SEHNR, CDR2 FQNEAQ (reference sequence). CDR3 in amino acids: CASSLAGGSLRFF. The CDR3 DNA reads as TGTGCCAGCAGCTTAGCGGGAGGGAGTCTTCGGTTCTTC.

This sequence joins TRBV6-6 and TRBJ2-7, with a weak D call TRBD1 (5 bases). The V and J ends lost 0 bases and 1 base respectively, with 7 bases between them. CDR3 length: 14 amino acids. CDR1 is MNHNY, CDR2 SVGAGI, per germline (reference sequence). CDR3 residues: CASSYSRTSYEQYF. CDR3 nucleotides: TGTGCCAGCAGTTACTCTAGGACATCCTACGAGCAGTACTTC.

The V call is TRBV19, the J call TRBJ2-2, with D perhaps TRBD1 (6 bases). CDR1 and CDR2 (germline): LNHDA, SQIVND (reference sequence). The CDR3 is 13 residues long. Trimming took off 6 bases at V and 5 bases at J, with 10 bases between the two ends. CDR3 in DNA: TGTGCCAGTAGGGACAGAGAAACCGGGGAGCTGTTTTTT. Translation gives CASRDRETGELFF.

CDR3 amino acids: CASSPVQGRNTEAFF. Written as DNA, the CDR3 is TGTGCCAGCAGCCCCGTTCAGGGGAGGAACACTGAAGCTTTCTTT. This chain uses TRBV28 with TRBJ1-1; D perhaps matches TRBD1 (6 bases). The length of the CDR3 is 15 residues. The V end was cut by 6 bases, the J end by 1 base, with 15 bases between. Germline CDR1 reads MDHEN; CDR2 reads SYDVKM.

The chain has TRBV6-5 and TRBJ1-6; 9 bases fit TRBD1. CDR3 size: 14 residues. V gave up 6 bases and J gave up 9 bases; unmatched junction bases: 6. Per germline, CDR1 MNHEY and CDR2 SVGAGI. CDR3 region: CASRTGGPGSPLHF. The CDR3 DNA reads as TGTGCCAGCAGAACAGGGGGCCCGGGTTCACCCCTCCACTTT.

V usage is TRBV14 and J usage is TRBJ2-2, with D possibly TRBD1 on 5 matching bases. V lost 0 bases and J lost 7, with 6 bases in between. The CDR3 runs 13 residues. Germline V CDR1 and CDR2: SGHDN, FVKESK. The CDR3 DNA follows: TGTGCCAGCAGCCAAGATAGGGGCGGGGAGCTGTTTTTT. It specifies CASSQDRGGELFF.

This sequence joins TRBV16 and TRBJ1-4; D is unclear. V lost 4 bases and J lost 7, with 13 bases in between. Germline assignment: CDR1 KGHSY and CDR2 FQNENV. The CDR3 is made up of 14 amino acids. CDR3 coding DNA: TGTGCCAGCAGCCTACGCGATTATAGTGAAAAACTGTTTTTT. Its translation: CASSLRDYSEKLFF.

The chain is built from TRBV10-3 and TRBJ1-5; perhaps TRBD1 as D (5 bases). Trimming cost V 5 bases and J 4 bases, with 12 bases left between them. The length of the CDR3 is 14 residues. The germline CDR1 and CDR2 sequences are ENHRY and SYGVKD. The CDR3 region is CAISPTVGNQPQHF. The CDR3 coding sequence is TGTGCCATCAGTCCGACAGTCGGGAATCAGCCCCAGCATTTT.